These T cell receptor beta chains were read from a single sample in a study of T cells in Graves' hyperthyroidism and ophthalmopathy. TCRdb called the multiplex PCR reads again in MiXCR, with one record for every CDR3 protein. The sample has about 270,000 distinct CDR3 sequences, about 20% seen once. The material sequenced was blood. The receptors here all came from a man aged 30 to 45 with Graves' ophthalmopathy. Each CDR3 is given with its conserved first and last residue. The D gene is left open where the match is weak. The size of a clone is reported for some rows only, either as once, few or many, or as a class for expanded clones.

d_call: -; j_call: TRBJ1-1; v_call: TRBV20-1; clone_size: -; cdr3_aa: CSARDNQGYTEAFF; cdr3_nt: TGCAGTGCTAGAGATAATCAGGGCTACACTGAAGCTTTCTTT
d_call: TRBD2; j_call: TRBJ2-3; v_call: TRBV28; clone_size: many; cdr3_aa: CASRDTTSGRARITDTQYF; cdr3_nt: TGTGCCAGCAGAGATACGACTAGCGGGAGGGCCAGGATCACAGATACGCAGTATTTT
d_call: TRBD1; j_call: TRBJ1-2; v_call: TRBV2; clone_size: many; cdr3_aa: CASEGDRGLGYTF; cdr3_nt: TGTGCCAGTGAGGGGGACAGGGGGCTCGGCTACACCTTC
d_call: -; j_call: TRBJ1-2; v_call: TRBV20-1; clone_size: -; cdr3_aa: CSARENTGGYTF; cdr3_nt: TGCAGTGCTAGAGAGAACACAGGGGGCTACACCTTC
d_call: -; j_call: TRBJ2-7; v_call: TRBV6-1; clone_size: many; cdr3_aa: CASSYADTLSYEQYF; cdr3_nt: TGTGCCAGCAGTTACGCGGACACTCTCTCCTACGAGCAGTACTTC
d_call: -; j_call: TRBJ2-1; v_call: TRBV3-1; clone_size: -; cdr3_aa: CASSQGGLAAIF; cdr3_nt: TGTGCCAGCAGCCAAGGAGGGCTAGCTGCCATCTTC
d_call: -; j_call: TRBJ2-5; v_call: TRBV2; clone_size: few; cdr3_aa: CASSGGGTAGETQYF; cdr3_nt: TGTGCCAGCAGTGGGGGAGGAACGGCAGGAGAGACCCAGTACTTC
d_call: -; j_call: TRBJ1-1; v_call: TRBV27; clone_size: many; cdr3_aa: CASSLGTEAFF; cdr3_nt: TGTGCCAGCAGCTTAGGTACTGAAGCTTTCTTT
d_call: -; j_call: TRBJ1-2; v_call: TRBV11-2; clone_size: many; cdr3_aa: CASSSGPRGYTF; cdr3_nt: TGTGCCAGCAGCTCGGGACCCCGCGGCTACACCTTC
d_call: -; j_call: TRBJ1-1; v_call: TRBV15; clone_size: -; cdr3_aa: CATSKDRTNTEAFF; cdr3_nt: TGTGCCACCAGCAAGGACAGAACGAACACTGAAGCTTTCTTT
d_call: -; j_call: TRBJ2-5; v_call: TRBV7-9; clone_size: -; cdr3_aa: CASSGWDNQETQYF; cdr3_nt: TGTGCCAGCAGCGGTTGGGACAACCAAGAGACCCAGTACTTC
d_call: -; j_call: TRBJ1-5; v_call: TRBV6-1; clone_size: many; cdr3_aa: CASSFTQYSNQPQHF; cdr3_nt: TGTGCCAGCAGTTTTACTCAGTATAGCAATCAGCCCCAGCATTTT
d_call: -; j_call: TRBJ2-7; v_call: TRBV6-1; clone_size: many; cdr3_aa: CASIQGPYEQYF; cdr3_nt: TGTGCCAGCATTCAGGGGCCCTACGAGCAGTACTTC
d_call: -; j_call: TRBJ1-1; v_call: TRBV7-9; clone_size: -; cdr3_aa: CASSLGFRQNTEAFF; cdr3_nt: TGTGCCAGCAGCTTAGGTTTCCGGCAGAACACTGAAGCTTTCTTT
d_call: -; j_call: TRBJ2-3; v_call: TRBV27; clone_size: -; cdr3_aa: CATRDTGALTDTQYF; cdr3_nt: TGTGCCACCCGGGATACGGGCGCCCTCACAGATACGCAGTATTTT
d_call: -; j_call: TRBJ2-1; v_call: TRBV6-1; clone_size: -; cdr3_aa: CASRQISYNEQFF; cdr3_nt: TGTGCCAGCAGGCAGATTTCCTACAATGAGCAGTTCTTC
d_call: TRBD1; j_call: TRBJ1-2; v_call: TRBV7-9; clone_size: -; cdr3_aa: CASSLTGVTLGYTF; cdr3_nt: TGTGCCAGCAGCTTAACAGGGGTGACATTAGGCTACACCTTC
d_call: TRBD1; j_call: TRBJ2-7; v_call: TRBV9; clone_size: many; cdr3_aa: CASTPDRENYEQYF; cdr3_nt: TGTGCCAGCACCCCGGACAGGGAGAACTACGAGCAGTACTTC
d_call: -; j_call: TRBJ2-7; v_call: TRBV27; clone_size: few; cdr3_aa: CASSFSQQSLRYEQYF; cdr3_nt: TGTGCCAGCAGTTTTTCGCAACAGAGCTTACGCTACGAGCAGTACTTC
d_call: -; j_call: TRBJ1-5; v_call: TRBV12-5; clone_size: few; cdr3_aa: CASGSGQGEVLIQPQHF; cdr3_nt: TGTGCTAGTGGTTCCGGGCAAGGAGAGGTCCTTATCCAGCCCCAGCATTTT
d_call: TRBD1; j_call: TRBJ1-5; v_call: TRBV9; clone_size: -; cdr3_aa: CASSASDRGYQPQHF; cdr3_nt: TGTGCCAGCAGCGCCTCGGACAGGGGGTATCAGCCCCAGCATTTT
d_call: -; j_call: TRBJ2-5; v_call: TRBV11-2; clone_size: many; cdr3_aa: CASSSGGVGETQYF; cdr3_nt: TGTGCCAGCAGCAGCGGAGGGGTAGGAGAGACCCAGTACTTC
d_call: TRBD1; j_call: TRBJ2-7; v_call: TRBV11-2; clone_size: -; cdr3_aa: CASSPLPGQGDEQYF; cdr3_nt: TGTGCCAGCAGCCCGCTCCCCGGACAGGGGGACGAGCAGTACTTC
d_call: TRBD2; j_call: TRBJ2-5; v_call: TRBV5-1; clone_size: -; cdr3_aa: CASSRGRAEETQYF; cdr3_nt: TGCGCCAGCAGCCGCGGGAGGGCGGAAGAGACCCAGTACTTC
d_call: TRBD2; j_call: TRBJ2-7; v_call: TRBV11-2; clone_size: -; cdr3_aa: CASSSRVSGSAEQYF; cdr3_nt: TGTGCCAGCAGCTCCCGGGTTAGCGGGAGCGCCGAGCAGTACTTC
d_call: -; j_call: TRBJ2-2; v_call: TRBV20-1; clone_size: -; cdr3_aa: CSARPQGGAVGGELFF; cdr3_nt: TGCAGTGCTAGACCACAAGGGGGAGCGGTTGGCGGGGAGCTGTTTTTT